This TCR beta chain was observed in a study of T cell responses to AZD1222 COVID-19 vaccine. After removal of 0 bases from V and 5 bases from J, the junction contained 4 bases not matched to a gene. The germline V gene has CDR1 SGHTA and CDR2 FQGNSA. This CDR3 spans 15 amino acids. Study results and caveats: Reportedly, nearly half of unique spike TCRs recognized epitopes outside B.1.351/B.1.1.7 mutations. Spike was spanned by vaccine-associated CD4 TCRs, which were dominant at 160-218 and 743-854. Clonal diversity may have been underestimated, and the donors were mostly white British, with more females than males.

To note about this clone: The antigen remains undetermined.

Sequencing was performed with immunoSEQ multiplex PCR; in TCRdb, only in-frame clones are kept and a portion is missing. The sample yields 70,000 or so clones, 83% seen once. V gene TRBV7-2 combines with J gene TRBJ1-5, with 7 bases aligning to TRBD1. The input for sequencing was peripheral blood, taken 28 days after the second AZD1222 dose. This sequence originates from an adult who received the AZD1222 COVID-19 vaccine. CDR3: CASSLAQGFDQPQHF. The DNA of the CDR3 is TGTGCCAGCAGCTTAGCACAGGGGTTCGATCAGCCCCAGCATTTT.